Included here is one T cell receptor beta chain sequence, with context. Its specificity is unknown. The data are from a study of beta chain features in type 1 diabetes. At the level of the study: Examined across all samples were some 110,000,000 sorted cells. The study's findings and limits: Moderate yet significant TCRB CDR3 shortening was seen in Type 1 diabetes patients in all four CD4+ subsets.

Trimming took off 5 bases at V and 0 bases at J, with 8 bases between the two ends. This CDR3 is 14 amino acids long. CDR1 and CDR2 (germline): MNHEY, SMNVEV (reference sequence). One heparinised draw of blood, averaging roughly 110 mL, came from each donor. Cells sorted by CD45RO/CCR7/CD25/CD127/CD95/CD27 comprised CD4+ naive, central memory, regulatory and stem cell-like memory cells. Of the isolated RNA, all was reverse transcribed, and so the sequenced material was expressed TCRB transcripts. Some 4 million reads on average were seen across naive, central memory and regulatory T cell samples. Data came from immunoSEQ multiplex PCR; TCRdb stores just in-frame clones and leaves some out. Of 200,000 to 300,000 clones in the sample, roughly 22% are singletons; the top ten hold around 0.028%.

Sample: naive CD4+ T cells from blood. This TCR derives from a woman aged 40 to 55 with type 1 diabetes. The chain carries TRBV27 and TRBJ1-5; unclear D gene. The CDR3 sequence: CASSVGYSNQPQHF. CDR3 nucleotide sequence: TGTGCCAGCAGTGTCGGGTATAGCAATCAGCCCCAGCATTTT.